Below are 3 T cell receptor beta chains sequenced from a single sample in a study of OX40 agonist ivuxolimab in advanced cancers. Profiled with immunoSEQ multiplex PCR; TCRdb holds only in-frame clones, not every one. The sample yields 25,000 to 35,000 clones, approximately 85% seen once. The sample was CD4+ or CD8+ T cells sorted from blood, taken in a trial of the OX40 agonist ivuxolimab. The receptor set was obtained from an adult with an advanced solid tumor such as melanoma, head and neck, liver or kidney cancer.

The chain joins TRBV7-3 to TRBJ2-5; D might be TRBD1 or TRBD2, each matching 6 bases. The ends were cut back, 11 bases at V and 5 bases at J, with 12 bases in the middle. Per the germline V gene, CDR1 is SGHTA and CDR2 is FQGTGA. CDR3 length equals 11 residues. Here the CDR3 reads CAAGGWETQYF. CDR3 bases: TGTGCCGCCGGGGGCTGGGAGACCCAGTACTTC.

On this clone itself: At one boundary the junction diverges from the germline segment, which might be a read error. The V gene is TRBV5-4, the J gene TRBJ2-1, with D tentatively TRBD2 (5 bases). The CDR3 runs 16 residues. CDR1 SGHNT and CDR2 YYREEE come from the germline V gene (reference sequence). The CDR3 loop is CASSSRADRSHNEQFF. The CDR3 coding sequence is TGTGCCAGCAGCTCTAGAGCGGACCGCTCCCACAATGAGCAGTTCTTC.

The chain carries TRBV6-5 and TRBJ2-1; D perhaps matches TRBD1 (6 bases). The germline V gene has CDR1 MNHEY and CDR2 SVGAGI. The ends were cut back, 4 bases at V and 4 bases at J, with 11 bases in the middle. The CDR3 runs 14 residues. CDR3 in DNA: TGTGCCAGCAGTTCCCCCGGGACATACAATGAGCAGTTCTTC. Its protein product is CASSSPGTYNEQFF.